This TCR beta chain was recorded in a study of identical twins. Each CDR3 protein gets one entry after TCRdb re-called the 5' RACE reads with MiXCR. The sample holds around 220,000 distinct CDR3 sequences, over 12% seen once. Only a few counts were recorded for this clonotype. The CDR3 loop spans 14 amino acids. V was pared by 5 bases and J by 1 base, with 9 bases between. CDR1 and CDR2 from the germline V gene are SEHNR and FQNEAQ (reference sequence). The TCR was taken from a woman aged 18-29 years in good health. The chain joins TRBV7-9 to TRBJ2-4; no firm D call. Sequenced material: memory (CD45RO+) T cells sorted from blood. CDR3 amino acids: CASSHFYAKNIQYF. The CDR3 region has the DNA TGTGCCAGCAGCCACTTCTACGCCAAAAACATTCAGTACTTC.